Sequencing of this T cell receptor beta chain was carried out in a study of cytomegalovirus exposure and HLA in healthy donors. Vbeta (60) and Jbeta (13) primers were used in the PCR. Libraries were prepared by immunoSEQ multiplex PCR; TCRdb keeps only in-frame clonotypes and omits some of them. The table shows about 100,000 clones, with roughly three quarters occurring only once. CDR3 size: 15 residues. J gave up 2 bases and V 5 bases, and 7 bases lay outside the gene matches. Per the germline V gene, CDR1 is LNHDA and CDR2 is SQIVND (reference sequence). The J gene is TRBJ2-3, the V gene TRBV19; 7 bases line up with TRBD1. The receptor comes from a man aged 18 to 29 in good health and CMV-seronegative. The specimen sequenced was PBMCs. CDR3 region: CASSHLDRITDTQYF. The CDR3 bases are TGTGCCAGTAGTCACCTGGACAGGATCACAGATACGCAGTATTTT. Using reference TRBV19 and TRBJ2-3 for the parts outside the CDR3, the full variable domain is DGGITQSPKYLFRKEGQNVTLSCEQNLNHDAMYWYRQDPGQGLRLIYYSQIVNDFQKGDIAEGYSVSREKKESFPLTVTSAQKNPTAFYLCASSHLDRITDTQYFGPGTRLTVL.